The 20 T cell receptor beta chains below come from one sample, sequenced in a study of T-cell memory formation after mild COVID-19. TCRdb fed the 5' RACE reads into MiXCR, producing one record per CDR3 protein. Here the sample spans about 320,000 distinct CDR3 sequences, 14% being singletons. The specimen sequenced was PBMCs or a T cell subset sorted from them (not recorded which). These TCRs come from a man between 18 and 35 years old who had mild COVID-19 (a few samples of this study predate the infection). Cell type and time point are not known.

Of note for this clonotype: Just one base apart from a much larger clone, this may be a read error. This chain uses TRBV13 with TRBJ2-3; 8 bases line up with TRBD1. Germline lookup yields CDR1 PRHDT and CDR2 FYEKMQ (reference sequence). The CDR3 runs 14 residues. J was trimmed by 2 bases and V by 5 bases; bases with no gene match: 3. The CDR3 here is CASSRGQVTDTQYF. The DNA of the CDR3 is TGTGCCAGCAGCCGGGGACAGGTCACAGATACGCAGTATTTT.

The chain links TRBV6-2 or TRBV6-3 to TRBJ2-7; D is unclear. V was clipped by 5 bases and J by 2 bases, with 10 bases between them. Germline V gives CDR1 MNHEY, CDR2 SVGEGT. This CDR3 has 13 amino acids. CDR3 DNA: TGTGCCAGCAGTGAGGACGGCACCTACGAGCAGTACTTC. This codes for CASSEDGTYEQYF.

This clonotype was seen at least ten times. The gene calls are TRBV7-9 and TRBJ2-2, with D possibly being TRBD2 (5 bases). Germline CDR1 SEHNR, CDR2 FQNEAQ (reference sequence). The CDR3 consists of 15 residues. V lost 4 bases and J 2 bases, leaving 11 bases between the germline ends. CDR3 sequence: CASSSGITNTGELFF. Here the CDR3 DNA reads TGTGCCAGCAGCTCCGGGATCACTAACACCGGGGAGCTGTTTTTT.

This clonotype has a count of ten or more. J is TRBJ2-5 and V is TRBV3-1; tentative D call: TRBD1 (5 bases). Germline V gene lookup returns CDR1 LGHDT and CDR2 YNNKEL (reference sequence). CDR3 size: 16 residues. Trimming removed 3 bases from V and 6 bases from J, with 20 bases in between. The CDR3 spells CASSHRTRAGLKTQYF. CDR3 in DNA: TGTGCCAGCAGCCATCGGACGCGTGCAGGGTTGAAGACCCAGTACTTC.

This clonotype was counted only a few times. The CDR3 here is CASSQDSGTGIEKLFF. The CDR3 nucleotides read TGCGCCAGCAGCCAAGATAGCGGGACAGGGATTGAAAAACTGTTTTTT. The chain uses TRBV4-3 and TRBJ1-4; the match to TRBD1 covers 9 bases. The junction had 6 bases not matched to a gene; V was cut back by 0 bases and J by 7 bases. The CDR3 runs to 16 residues. Germline CDR1 LGHNA, CDR2 YSLEER.

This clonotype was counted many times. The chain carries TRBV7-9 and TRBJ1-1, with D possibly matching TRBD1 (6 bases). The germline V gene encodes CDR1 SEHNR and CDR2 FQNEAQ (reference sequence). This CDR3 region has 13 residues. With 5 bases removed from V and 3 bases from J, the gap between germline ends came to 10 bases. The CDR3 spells CASSLEGDTEAFF. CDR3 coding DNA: TGTGCCAGCAGCCTAGAGGGGGACACTGAAGCTTTCTTT. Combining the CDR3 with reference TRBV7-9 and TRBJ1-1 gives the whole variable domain DTGVSQNPRHKITKRGQNVTFRCDPISEHNRLYWYRQTLGQGPEFLTYFQNEAQLEKSRLLSDRFSAERPKGSFSTLEIQRTEQGDSAMYLCASSLEGDTEAFFGQGTRLTVV.

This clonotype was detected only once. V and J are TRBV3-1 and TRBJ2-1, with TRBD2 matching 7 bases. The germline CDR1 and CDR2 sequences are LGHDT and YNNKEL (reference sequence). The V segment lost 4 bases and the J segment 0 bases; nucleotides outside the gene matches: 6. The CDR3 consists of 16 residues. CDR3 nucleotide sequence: TGTGCCAGCAGCCCGGACGGCGGGAGCTCCTACAATGAGCAGTTCTTC. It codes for CASSPDGGSSYNEQFF.

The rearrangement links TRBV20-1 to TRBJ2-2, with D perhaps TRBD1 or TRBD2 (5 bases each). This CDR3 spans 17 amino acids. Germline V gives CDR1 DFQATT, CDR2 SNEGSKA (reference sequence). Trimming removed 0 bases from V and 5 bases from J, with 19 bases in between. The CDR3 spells CSAREEGIPPFTGELFF. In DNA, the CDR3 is TGCAGTGCTAGAGAAGAGGGGATACCGCCTTTTACCGGGGAGCTGTTTTTT.

CDR3 sequence reads: CASSVGSGANVLTF. The CDR3 bases are TGTGCCAGCAGCGTCGGCTCTGGGGCCAACGTCCTGACTTTC. This chain links TRBV9 with TRBJ2-6; D gene ambiguous. This CDR3 contains 14 residues. V lost 2 bases, J lost 0 bases, and 3 bases lay in between. Germline CDR1 is SGDLS and CDR2 is YYNGEE. The entire variable domain, with the rest obtained from reference TRBV9 and TRBJ2-6, is as follows: DSGVTQTPKHLITATGQRVTLRCSPRSGDLSVYWYQQSLDQGLQFLIQYYNGEERAKGNILERFSAQQFPDLHSELNLSSLELGDSALYFCASSVGSGANVLTFGAGSRLTVL.

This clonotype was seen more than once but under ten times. CDR3 DNA: TGTGCCGTGACGGGGGGGCATGGAGATACGCAGTATTTT. Translating gives CAVTGGHGDTQYF. This chain uses TRBV28 with TRBJ2-3; 8 bases map to TRBD2. V trimming: 11 bases; J trimming: 5 bases; junction bases outside the gene matches: 9. The germline V gene encodes CDR1 MDHEN and CDR2 SYDVKM. This CDR3 has 13 amino acids.

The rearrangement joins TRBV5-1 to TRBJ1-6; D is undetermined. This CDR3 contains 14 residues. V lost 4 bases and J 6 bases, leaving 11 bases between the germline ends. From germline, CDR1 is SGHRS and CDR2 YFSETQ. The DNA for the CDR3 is TGCGCCAGCAGCCCGGACGACTCTAATTCACCCCTCCACTTT. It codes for CASSPDDSNSPLHF.

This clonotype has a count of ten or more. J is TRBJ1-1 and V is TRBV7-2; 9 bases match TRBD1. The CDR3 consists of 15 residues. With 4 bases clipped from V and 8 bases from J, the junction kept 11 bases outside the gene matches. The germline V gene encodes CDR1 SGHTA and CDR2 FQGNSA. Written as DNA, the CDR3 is TGTGCCAGCAGCTCCCAGGACAGGGGTCTTATCGAAGCTTTCTTT. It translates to CASSSQDRGLIEAFF.

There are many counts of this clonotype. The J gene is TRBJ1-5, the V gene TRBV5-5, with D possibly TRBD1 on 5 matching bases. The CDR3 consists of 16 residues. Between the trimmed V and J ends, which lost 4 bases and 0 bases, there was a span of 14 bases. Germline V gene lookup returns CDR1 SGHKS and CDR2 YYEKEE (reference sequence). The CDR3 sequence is CASSPTGTDSNQPQHF. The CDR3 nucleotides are TGTGCCAGCAGCCCCACGGGGACGGATAGCAATCAGCCCCAGCATTTT.

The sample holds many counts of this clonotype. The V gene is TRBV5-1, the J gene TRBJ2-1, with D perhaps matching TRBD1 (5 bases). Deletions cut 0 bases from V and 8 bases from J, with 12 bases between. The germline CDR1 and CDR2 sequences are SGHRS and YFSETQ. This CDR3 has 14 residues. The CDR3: CASSLEAQGHEQFF. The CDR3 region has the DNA TGCGCCAGCAGCTTGGAGGCCCAGGGTCATGAGCAGTTCTTC.

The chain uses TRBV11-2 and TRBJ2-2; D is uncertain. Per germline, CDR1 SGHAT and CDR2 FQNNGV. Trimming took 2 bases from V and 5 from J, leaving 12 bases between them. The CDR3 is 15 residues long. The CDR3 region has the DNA TGTGCCAGCAGCTTAACCCCGACTCTGACCGGGGAGCTGTTTTTT. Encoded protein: CASSLTPTLTGELFF. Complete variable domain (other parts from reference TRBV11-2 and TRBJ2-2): EAGVAQSPRYKIIEKRQSVAFWCNPISGHATLYWYQQILGQGPKLLIQFQNNGVVDDSQLPKDRFSAERLKGVDSTLKIQPAKLEDSAVYLCASSLTPTLTGELFFGEGSRLTVL.

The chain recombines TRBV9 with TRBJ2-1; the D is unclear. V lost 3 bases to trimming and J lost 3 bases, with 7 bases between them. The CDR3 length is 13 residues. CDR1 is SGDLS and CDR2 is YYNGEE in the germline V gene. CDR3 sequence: CASSALYYNEQFF. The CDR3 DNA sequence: TGTGCCAGCAGCGCACTCTACTACAATGAGCAGTTCTTC.

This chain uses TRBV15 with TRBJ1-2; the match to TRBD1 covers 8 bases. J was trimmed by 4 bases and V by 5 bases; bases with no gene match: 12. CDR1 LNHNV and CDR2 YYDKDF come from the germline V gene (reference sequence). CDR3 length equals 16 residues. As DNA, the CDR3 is TGTGCCACCAGCGTAGACAGGGGTTCGAGCGGCTATGGCTACACCTTC. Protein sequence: CATSVDRGSSGYGYTF.

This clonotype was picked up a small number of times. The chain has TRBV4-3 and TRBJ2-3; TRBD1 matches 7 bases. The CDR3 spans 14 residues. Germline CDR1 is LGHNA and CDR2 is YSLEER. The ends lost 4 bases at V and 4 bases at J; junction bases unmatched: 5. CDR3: CASSLEGTADTQYF. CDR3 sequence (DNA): TGCGCCAGCAGCCTCGAGGGGACAGCAGATACGCAGTATTTT.

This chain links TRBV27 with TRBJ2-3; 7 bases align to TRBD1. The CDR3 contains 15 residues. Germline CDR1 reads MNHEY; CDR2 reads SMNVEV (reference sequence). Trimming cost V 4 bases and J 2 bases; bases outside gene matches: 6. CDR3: CASSSGQLDTDTQYF. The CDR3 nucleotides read TGTGCCAGCAGTTCGGGACAGTTGGACACAGATACGCAGTATTTT.

Here the CDR3 reads CASSHGTENTEAFF. In DNA, the CDR3 is TGTGCCAGCAGCCACGGGACAGAGAACACTGAAGCTTTCTTT. This chain links TRBV6-5 with TRBJ1-1, with 7 bases lining up with TRBD1. Unmatched junction bases numbered 5, after V lost 6 bases and J lost 1 base. The CDR3 length is 14 residues. Germline lookup yields CDR1 MNHEY and CDR2 SVGAGI.